This entry lists 20 T cell receptor beta chains sequenced from one sample in a study of blood T cell repertoires in COVID-19. Clones were sequenced by immunoSEQ multiplex PCR, and TCRdb holds only the in-frame ones, with some missing. Of roughly 18,000 clones listed, around 86% are singletons. Specimen: peripheral blood. The source is a man between 65 and 79 years old with acute or convalescent COVID-19.

The chain is built from TRBV7-2 and TRBJ1-3; D is possibly TRBD1 (6 bases). V was trimmed by 7 bases and J by 0 bases, leaving 19 bases between them. CDR1 SGHTA and CDR2 FQGNSA come from the germline V gene. CDR3 length equals 17 residues. This chain's CDR3 is CASTPPGGPISGNTIYF. The CDR3 bases are TGTGCCAGCACCCCGCCGGGGGGGCCCATCTCTGGAAACACCATATATTTT.

CDR3 amino acids: CASSPGQGSGNTIYF. In DNA, the CDR3 is TGTGCCAGCTCACCTGGACAGGGCTCTGGAAACACCATATATTTT. The chain employs TRBV18 and TRBJ1-3, with TRBD1 identical over 8 bases. CDR3 length equals 15 residues. Per germline, CDR1 KGHSH and CDR2 LQKENI. The junction had 1 base not matched to a gene; V was cut back by 3 bases and J by 0 bases.

The chain is built from TRBV7-2 and TRBJ1-6; maybe TRBD1 (5 bases). Germline CDR1 and CDR2: SGHTA and FQGNSA. The CDR3 totals 15 residues. V was cut by 2 bases and J by 5 bases, with 10 bases left in between. CDR3 sequence reads: CASSLRGVHNSPLHF. The CDR3 DNA is TGTGCCAGCAGCTTAAGGGGTGTTCATAATTCACCCCTCCACTTT.

This clone was found a few times. The CDR3 loop is CSGGLAVGDTQYF. CDR3 nucleotide sequence: TGCAGCGGAGGACTAGCGGTGGGGGATACGCAGTATTTT. The gene calls are TRBV29-1 and TRBJ2-3, with 10 bases lining up with TRBD2. Germline lookup yields CDR1 SQVTM and CDR2 ANQGSEA. V lost 7 bases, J lost 6 bases, and 7 bases stayed unmatched. The CDR3 runs 13 residues.

This sequence joins TRBV7-9 and TRBJ1-5, with TRBD1 as a possible D gene (5 bases). V dropped 2 bases and J dropped 5 bases, with 10 bases sitting between them. CDR3 size: 14 residues. The germline gives CDR1 SEHNR, CDR2 FQNEAQ (reference sequence). CDR3 nucleotides: TGTGCCAGCAGCTTATTAGGGGCGGATCAGCCCCAGCATTTT. Translation: CASSLLGADQPQHF. Using reference TRBV7-9 and TRBJ1-5 for the parts outside the CDR3, the full variable domain is DTGVSQNPRHKITKRGQNVTFRCDPISEHNRLYWYRQTLGQGPEFLTYFQNEAQLEKSRLLSDRFSAERPKGSFSTLEIQRTEQGDSAMYLCASSLLGADQPQHFGDGTRLSIL.

The chain employs TRBV9 and TRBJ2-3; maybe TRBD2 (5 bases). Germline CDR1 and CDR2: SGDLS and YYNGEE. V was cut by 3 bases and J by 0 bases, with 11 bases left in between. The CDR3 is 15 amino acids. The CDR3 region has the DNA TGTGCCAGCAGCGCCAGCGGATCAAGCACAGATACGCAGTATTTT. As protein: CASSASGSSTDTQYF.

V usage is TRBV10-3 and J usage is TRBJ2-7; 13 bases map to TRBD2. J was trimmed by 3 bases and V by 8 bases; bases with no gene match: 10. The germline CDR1 and CDR2 sequences are ENHRY and SYGVKD. The CDR3 contains 16 residues. CDR3: CAISGLAGVQNYEQYF. DNA for the CDR3: TGTGCCATCTCCGGACTAGCGGGAGTACAAAACTACGAGCAGTACTTC.

This clone was seen only once. The V gene is TRBV24-1, the J gene TRBJ2-1; tentatively, D is TRBD2 (6 bases). Trimming took off 9 bases at V and 8 bases at J, with 19 bases between the two ends. The CDR3 spans 14 residues. CDR1 KGHDR and CDR2 SFDVKD come from the germline V gene. The CDR3 bases are TGTGCCACCCAGGGCGGGATCGTCGGGGATGAGCAGTTCTTC. The encoded protein is CATQGGIVGDEQFF.

Written as DNA, the CDR3 is TGTGCCAGCAGAGGACAACCAAATTCACCCCTCCACTTT. It translates to CASRGQPNSPLHF. The rearrangement joins TRBV2 to TRBJ1-6, with a weak D call TRBD1 (5 bases). The germline gives CDR1 SNHLY, CDR2 FYNNEI. V dropped 6 bases and J dropped 7 bases, with 10 bases sitting between them. The CDR3 length is 13 residues.

V is TRBV5-6 and J is TRBJ2-7; 8 positions match TRBD1. V shed 4 bases, J shed 0 bases, and the junction held 6 bases outside the gene matches. This CDR3 has 15 amino acids. CDR1 is SGHDT and CDR2 is YYEEEE in the germline V gene. CDR3 DNA sequence: TGTGCCAGCAGCGGTGGGACAGGTTTCTCCTACGAGCAGTACTTC. This sequence encodes CASSGGTGFSYEQYF. The entire variable domain, with the rest obtained from reference TRBV5-6 and TRBJ2-7, is as follows: DAGVTQSPTHLIKTRGQQVTLRCSPKSGHDTVSWYQQALGQGPQFIFQYYEEEERQRGNFPDRFSGHQFPNYSSELNVNALLLGDSALYLCASSGGTGFSYEQYFGPGTRLTVT.

This clone has only a few counts. The chain joins TRBV28 to TRBJ1-6; D ambiguous. This CDR3 has 14 residues. Germline-derived CDR1 and CDR2 are MDHEN and SYDVKM. The germline V and J ends were trimmed by 6 bases and 11 bases, with 17 bases remaining between them. CDR3 sequence reads: CASRSPGSQAPLHF. The CDR3 coding sequence is TGTGCCAGCAGGTCTCCAGGTTCTCAGGCACCCCTCCACTTT.

V is TRBV29-1 and J is TRBJ2-1; no clear D. CDR3 size: 13 residues. V dropped 4 bases and J dropped 10 bases, with 17 bases sitting between them. Germline loops: CDR1 SQVTM, CDR2 ANQGSEA. In nucleotides, the CDR3 is TGCAGCGTTGCTAACGACGGAGCCCTGGAGCAGTTCTTC. Translating gives CSVANDGALEQFF.

This chain connects TRBV18 to TRBJ2-5; TRBD2 aligns across 11 bases. This CDR3 has 14 amino acids. V lost 3 bases to trimming and J lost 3 bases; unmatched junction nucleotides: 0. CDR1 and CDR2 from the germline V gene are KGHSH and LQKENI. The CDR3 sequence: CASSPGLAEETQYF. As DNA, the CDR3 is TGTGCCAGCTCACCGGGACTAGCGGAAGAGACCCAGTACTTC.

The gene calls are TRBV2 and TRBJ2-5; D unresolved. V was cut by 4 bases and J by 2 bases, with 8 bases left in between. Germline V lookup: CDR1 SNHLY, CDR2 FYNNEI. The CDR3 loop spans 13 amino acids. CDR3: CASSGDIQETQYF. The CDR3 bases are TGTGCCAGCAGTGGCGACATACAAGAGACCCAGTACTTC.

The V gene is TRBV7-2, the J gene TRBJ1-3; possible D gene TRBD1, 6 bases. The CDR3 covers 14 residues. Germline V gives CDR1 SGHTA, CDR2 FQGNSA. Trimming removed 2 bases from V and 8 bases from J, with 13 bases in between. CDR3 sequence reads: CASSLTQGSDTIYF. The DNA of the CDR3 is TGTGCCAGCAGCTTAACGCAGGGGTCGGACACCATATATTTT.

This chain joins TRBV19 and TRBJ1-5, with a possible D match to TRBD1 (6 bases). Germline lookup yields CDR1 LNHDA and CDR2 SQIVND (reference sequence). The CDR3 spans 14 residues. Between the trimmed V and J ends, which lost 7 bases and 5 bases, there was a span of 15 bases. This chain's CDR3 is CASMKDKGDQPQHF. CDR3 nucleotide sequence: TGTGCCAGTATGAAAGACAAGGGGGATCAGCCCCAGCATTTT.

The chain combines TRBV5-6 with TRBJ2-1; D may be TRBD2 (7 bases). V lost 7 bases and J 2 bases, leaving 19 bases between the germline ends. The CDR3 contains 16 residues. Germline values: CDR1 SGHDT, CDR2 YYEEEE. DNA of the CDR3: TGTGCCAGCTCCCCGGGGGGCGAAGGGACCTACAATGAGCAGTTCTTC. Its translation is CASSPGGEGTYNEQFF.

V and J are TRBV12-3 or TRBV12-4 and TRBJ2-5; D is perhaps TRBD1 (5 bases). This CDR3 has 13 amino acids. The V gene lost 6 bases and the J gene lost 0 bases, with 8 bases spanning the gap. The CDR3 protein is CASSAGYQETQYF. The CDR3 nucleotides read TGTGCCAGCAGCGCAGGGTACCAAGAGACCCAGTACTTC.

The chain couples TRBV7-3 to TRBJ1-1; D remains unclear. Trimming left V 5 bases short and J 2 bases short, with 9 bases between. The CDR3 is made up of 13 amino acids. CDR1 is SGHTA, CDR2 FQGTGA, per germline. This CDR3 is CASSPTTNTEAFF. In DNA, the CDR3 is TGTGCCAGCAGCCCTACTACAAACACTGAAGCTTTCTTT.

The genes are TRBV11-2 and TRBJ1-4, with D maybe TRBD1 (5 bases). This CDR3 has 14 residues. V was shortened by 1 base and J by 9 bases, with 12 bases between the two germline ends. Germline CDR1 reads SGHAT; CDR2 reads FQNNGV. The CDR3 region is CASSLGPTDQKLFF. Written as DNA, the CDR3 is TGTGCCAGCAGCTTAGGTCCGACAGACCAAAAACTGTTTTTT.